These 21 T cell receptor beta chains originate from one sample sequenced in a study of sequential checkpoint blockade in melanoma (dated by TCRdb to the late 2010s). Preparation of the library involved the immunoSEQ multiplex PCR assay. This is the immuneACCESS table as TCRdb keeps it, with only in-frame sequences that have V and J called. A part of the clones is gone; compared with another copy, unresolved V genes explain less than half, and the rest is unexplained. The sample profile shows 30,000 to 40,000 clones; almost 85% of them were found once. Less than 7% of the sample lies in the top ten. The treatment or condition label here, explained by the study, means: randomized to nivolumab then ipilimumab (arm A) or the reverse (arm B). Sequenced here: CD8+ T cells sorted from blood (inferred from file names), sampled from a patient given nivolumab and ipilimumab in sequence. The origin of the receptors is a human donor with melanoma.

The chain is built from TRBV20-1 and TRBJ1-1; no clear D gene. Trimming took off 5 bases at V and 0 bases at J, with 4 bases between the two ends. The CDR3 length is 11 residues. Germline-derived CDR1 and CDR2 are DFQATT and SNEGSKA (reference sequence). DNA of the CDR3: TGCAGTGCTCCTTTGAACACTGAAGCTTTCTTT. Translation: CSAPLNTEAFF.

This chain connects TRBV4-1 to TRBJ2-4; D remains unclear. Trimming pared 5 bases from V and 7 bases from J, leaving 6 bases between. From germline, CDR1 is MGHRA and CDR2 YSYEKL. This CDR3 has 11 amino acids. The CDR3 sequence: CASSTTNIQYF. The CDR3 coding sequence is TGCGCCAGCAGCACAACGAACATTCAGTACTTC.

V usage is TRBV19 and J usage is TRBJ2-2; D possibly corresponds to TRBD2 (5 bases). Per germline, CDR1 LNHDA and CDR2 SQIVND (reference sequence). The CDR3 has 15 amino acids. V was trimmed by 0 bases and J by 4 bases, leaving 9 bases between them. The CDR3 is CASSIDGLSTGELFF. The CDR3 nucleotides read TGTGCCAGTAGTATAGATGGACTTTCCACCGGGGAGCTGTTTTTT.

The CDR3 sequence: CASSDQGQRAYEQYF. CDR3 DNA sequence: TGCGCCAGCAGTGACCAGGGGCAAAGGGCCTACGAGCAGTACTTC. The chain carries TRBV10-2 and TRBJ2-7, with a tentative D call TRBD1 (6 bases). Between the trimmed V and J ends, which lost 3 bases and 2 bases, there was a span of 14 bases. CDR3 size: 15 residues. Germline loops: CDR1 WSHSY, CDR2 SAAADI.

J is TRBJ1-5 and V is TRBV27; the D gene is possibly TRBD1 (5 bases). Germline V lookup: CDR1 MNHEY, CDR2 SMNVEV (reference sequence). The CDR3 is 14 amino acids. The germline V and J ends were trimmed by 3 bases and 3 bases, with 9 bases remaining between them. CDR3 in DNA: TGTGCCAGCAGTTTCCAGGGTCCCAATCAGCCCCAGCATTTT. Translating gives CASSFQGPNQPQHF.

This clone has a handful of counts. V usage is TRBV6-4 and J usage is TRBJ1-2, with 8 bases lining up with TRBD1. CDR1 and CDR2 (germline): MRHNA, SNTAGT. The CDR3 spans 15 residues. The V and J ends lost 6 bases and 2 bases, in that order; junction bases with no gene match: 8. CDR3 protein: CASSQSGGENYGYTF. CDR3 bases: TGTGCCAGCAGCCAGTCAGGGGGCGAGAACTATGGCTACACCTTC.

V and J are TRBV6-5 and TRBJ2-7, with 12 bases matching TRBD2. The V gene's germline CDR1 is MNHEY and CDR2 SVGAGI. The CDR3 totals 14 residues. V was pared by 6 bases and J by 3 bases, with 3 bases of the junction left unmatched. The CDR3 region is CASSTGLAGYEQYF. CDR3 bases: TGTGCCAGCAGCACGGGACTAGCGGGCTACGAGCAGTACTTC.

The chain is built from TRBV28 and TRBJ2-7; D is perhaps TRBD1 (5 bases). CDR3 length equals 15 residues. Germline-derived CDR1 and CDR2 are MDHEN and SYDVKM. The ends were cut back, 3 bases at V and 3 bases at J, with 15 bases in the middle. CDR3 protein: CASSFHQGRGYEQYF. In nucleotides, the CDR3 is TGTGCCAGCAGTTTTCATCAGGGTAGGGGCTACGAGCAGTACTTC.

The gene calls are TRBV20-1 and TRBJ2-7; 7 bases are shared with TRBD1. CDR3 length equals 11 residues. CDR1 is DFQATT, CDR2 SNEGSKA, per germline (reference sequence). The CDR3 region has the DNA TGCACCCTAGGGACAGCCTACGAGCAGTACTTC. The encoded protein is CTLGTAYEQYF.

This clone has only one observation. The rearrangement uses TRBV27 and TRBJ1-2; 7 bases are a match to TRBD1. Trimming took 6 bases from V and 4 from J; bases not matched to a gene: 8. The length of the CDR3 is 14 residues. From germline, CDR1 is MNHEY and CDR2 SMNVEV (reference sequence). The CDR3: CASRSTGSSYGYTF. In DNA form, the CDR3 reads TGTGCCAGCAGGTCGACAGGGTCGAGCTATGGCTACACCTTC.

CDR3 region: CASSQGLAASTDTQYF. The CDR3 nucleotides are TGCGCCAGCAGCCAAGGACTAGCGGCTAGCACAGATACGCAGTATTTT. This chain uses TRBV4-1 with TRBJ2-3; 9 nucleotides line up with TRBD2. This CDR3 has 16 amino acids. Germline V CDR1 and CDR2: MGHRA, YSYEKL. With 1 base clipped from V and 0 bases from J, the junction kept 2 bases outside the gene matches.

CDR3 loop: CAVGAPSSYNEQFF. The CDR3 DNA reads as TGTGCCGTTGGGGCCCCGAGCTCCTACAATGAGCAGTTCTTC. The chain couples TRBV25-1 to TRBJ2-1, with D possibly TRBD1 on 5 matching bases. The CDR3 consists of 14 residues. CDR1 is MGHDK and CDR2 is SYGVNS in the germline V gene. Trimming pared 11 bases from V and 0 bases from J, leaving 14 bases between.

The rearrangement uses TRBV5-6 and TRBJ2-5, with 9 bases matching TRBD1. The CDR3 runs 15 residues. The germline CDR1 and CDR2 sequences are SGHDT and YYEEEE. Trimming at V came to 2 bases and at J to 4 bases, leaving 6 bases not matched to a gene. The CDR3 nucleotides are TGTGCCAGCAGCTTTGGGACAGGGATAGTAGAGACCCAGTACTTC. Amino acids: CASSFGTGIVETQYF. Full variable domain (remainder filled in from reference TRBV5-6 and TRBJ2-5): DAGVTQSPTHLIKTRGQQVTLRCSPKSGHDTVSWYQQALGQGPQFIFQYYEEEERQRGNFPDRFSGHQFPNYSSELNVNALLLGDSALYLCASSFGTGIVETQYFGPGTRLLVL.

This sequence joins TRBV9 and TRBJ2-1; 14 nucleotides match TRBD2. The ends lost 0 bases at V and 4 bases at J; junction bases unmatched: 9. The CDR3 is made up of 19 amino acids. Germline loops: CDR1 SGDLS, CDR2 YYNGEE. CDR3 loop: CASSVAGTSGSIGYNEQFF. The CDR3 DNA sequence: TGTGCCAGCAGCGTAGCAGGGACTAGCGGGAGTATTGGGTACAATGAGCAGTTCTTC.

This rearrangement joins TRBV5-1 to TRBJ1-4, with D perhaps TRBD1 (6 bases). The germline V and J ends were trimmed by 5 bases and 6 bases, with 14 bases remaining between them. Germline lookup yields CDR1 SGHRS and CDR2 YFSETQ. The CDR3 is 14 residues long. CDR3 residues: CASRPGEGDEKLFF. For the CDR3, the DNA is TGCGCCAGCAGACCAGGGGAAGGAGATGAAAAACTGTTTTTT.

The CDR3 DNA sequence: TGTGCCAGTAGTATATGGCAGGGGTTAAATCAGCCCCAGCATTTT. Protein: CASSIWQGLNQPQHF. V usage is TRBV19 and J usage is TRBJ1-5; weak D call: TRBD1 (6 bases). This CDR3 region has 15 residues. V gave up 2 bases and J gave up 4 bases, with 12 bases separating them. Germline values: CDR1 LNHDA, CDR2 SQIVND (reference sequence).

The rearrangement joins TRBV7-6 to TRBJ2-1, with D tentatively TRBD2 (6 bases). Germline V lookup: CDR1 SGHVS, CDR2 FNYEAQ. V dropped 4 bases and J dropped 8 bases, with 9 bases sitting between them. The CDR3 contains 12 residues. CDR3 nucleotides: TGTGCCAGCAGCTCCGGCGGGGATGAGCAGTTCTTC. Its protein product is CASSSGGDEQFF.

The rearrangement joins TRBV5-1 to TRBJ2-7; D gene unclear. The CDR3 has 12 residues. The germline V gene encodes CDR1 SGHRS and CDR2 YFSETQ. Trimming cost V 0 bases and J 3 bases, with 4 bases left between them. CDR3 in amino acids: CASSLANYEQYF. CDR3 bases: TGCGCCAGCAGCTTGGCCAACTACGAGCAGTACTTC.

The chain has TRBV28 and TRBJ2-5; 7 bases align to TRBD1. There are 14 residues in the CDR3. Germline V gene data show CDR1 as MDHEN and CDR2 as SYDVKM. V lost 6 bases and J lost 2; bases outside the gene matches: 6. This chain's CDR3 is CASRRPGQQETQYF. The CDR3 coding sequence is TGTGCCAGCAGAAGACCGGGACAGCAAGAGACCCAGTACTTC.

This chain joins TRBV5-5 and TRBJ2-7, with a tentative D call TRBD2 (6 bases). CDR3 length: 17 residues. V dropped 2 bases and J dropped 5 bases, with 23 bases sitting between them. The germline CDR1 and CDR2 sequences are SGHKS and YYEKEE (reference sequence). CDR3 in amino acids: CASSFPRDSLAIHEQYF. The CDR3 bases are TGTGCCAGCAGCTTCCCCCGGGACTCACTAGCAATCCACGAGCAGTACTTC.

The V call is TRBV27, the J call TRBJ2-7, with 10 bases matching TRBD1. The CDR3 spans 14 residues. Germline V CDR1 and CDR2: MNHEY, SMNVEV (reference sequence). Trimming at V came to 6 bases and at J to 3 bases, leaving 5 bases not matched to a gene. The CDR3 bases are TGTGCCAGCAGGAGACAGGGGGCCAACTACGAGCAGTACTTC. This codes for CASRRQGANYEQYF.